This T cell receptor beta chain was found in a study of cytomegalovirus exposure and HLA in healthy donors. Across the whole study: The platform used for the 120 validation repertoires matched that of the roughly 700 first-cohort repertoires, a later analysis reported.

The CDR3 spans 11 residues. Trimming removed 4 bases from V and 11 bases from J, with 12 bases in between. Germline CDR1 is SGHRS and CDR2 is YFSETQ. The study, taken as a whole, reports: Reportedly, diagnosis of cytomegalovirus status by the classifier showed high specificity and sensitivity. Confirmation was obtained in vitro that a few CMV-associated chains are specific for CMV antigens. The study labeled about 160 TCR beta chains cytomegalovirus-associated.

Generated by immunoSEQ multiplex PCR, the TCRdb table keeps only in-frame clones and is missing some. The data show 100,000 to 150,000 clones, about 91% seen once. Concerning this clone: Its antigen is not identified.

The V gene is TRBV5-1, the J gene TRBJ1-1; no clear D. The origin of this receptor is a woman under 30 in good health and CMV-seronegative. Sequences were obtained from PBMCs. The CDR3 region has the DNA TGCGCCAGCAGCCAAAAAGGAGAGGCTTTCTTT. Translation: CASSQKGEAFF.